The rows below give T cell receptor beta chains drawn from one sample of a study of T cells in Graves' hyperthyroidism and ophthalmopathy. TCRdb ran MiXCR on the multiplex PCR reads and lists one entry per CDR3 protein. The table has around 350,000 distinct CDR3 sequences, around a sixth seen once. The material sequenced was blood. Receptor source: a young woman with Graves' hyperthyroidism that later progressed to Graves' ophthalmopathy. The CDR3 runs from the conserved cysteine through the conserved F or W. Fields, in order: D gene, clone size, V gene, J gene, CDR3 protein, CDR3 DNA. A D gene is named only where the DNA matches it firmly. Clone size is not always given. Where it is, it says once, few, many or a class for expanded clones.

d_gene: .; abundance: .; v_gene: TRBV7-9; j_gene: TRBJ1-2; CDR3aa: CASSLETHSYTF; CDR3nt: TGTGCCAGCAGCTTAGAAACCCACAGCTACACCTTC
d_gene: .; abundance: .; v_gene: TRBV27; j_gene: TRBJ1-3; CDR3aa: CASSLRSQGNTIYF; CDR3nt: TGTGCCAGCAGCCTTCGGTCACAGGGAAACACCATATATTTT
d_gene: .; abundance: .; v_gene: TRBV6-1; j_gene: TRBJ1-6; CDR3aa: CASSRNRRNYSPLHF; CDR3nt: TGTGCCAGCAGTCGAAACAGGCGAAATTATTCACCCCTCCACTTT
d_gene: .; abundance: few; v_gene: TRBV20-1; j_gene: TRBJ1-6; CDR3aa: CSARMTPISYNSPLHF; CDR3nt: TGCAGTGCTAGAATGACACCAATTTCCTATAATTCACCCCTCCACTTT
d_gene: .; abundance: many; v_gene: TRBV2; j_gene: TRBJ2-3; CDR3aa: CASSEALGLTASTDTQYF; CDR3nt: TGTGCCAGCAGTGAAGCGCTAGGGCTTACTGCTAGCACAGATACGCAGTATTTT
d_gene: .; abundance: few; v_gene: TRBV20-1; j_gene: TRBJ1-5; CDR3aa: CSARGNRNQPQHF; CDR3nt: TGCAGTGCTAGAGGTAACAGAAATCAGCCCCAGCATTTT
d_gene: TRBD2; abundance: .; v_gene: TRBV20-1; j_gene: TRBJ2-3; CDR3aa: CSASTSGGADTQYF; CDR3nt: TGCAGTGCTTCGACTAGCGGCGGCGCAGATACGCAGTATTTT
d_gene: .; abundance: many; v_gene: TRBV12-3/TRBV12-4; j_gene: TRBJ2-5; CDR3aa: CASSSRPRRETQYF; CDR3nt: TGTGCCAGCAGTTCCCGCCCCCGTCGGGAGACCCAGTACTTC
d_gene: .; abundance: many; v_gene: TRBV28; j_gene: TRBJ2-1; CDR3aa: CASSPPGRAGNEQFF; CDR3nt: TGTGCCAGCAGTCCTCCTGGCAGAGCAGGCAATGAGCAGTTCTTC
d_gene: .; abundance: many; v_gene: TRBV5-6; j_gene: TRBJ2-5; CDR3aa: CASSHPPFNETQYF; CDR3nt: TGTGCCAGCAGCCACCCCCCCTTTAATGAGACCCAGTACTTC
d_gene: .; abundance: few; v_gene: TRBV5-6; j_gene: TRBJ1-4; CDR3aa: CASSPGTIEKLFF; CDR3nt: TGTGCCAGCAGCCCAGGGACAATTGAAAAACTGTTTTTT
d_gene: TRBD2; abundance: .; v_gene: TRBV7-8; j_gene: TRBJ2-5; CDR3aa: CASSPLMGLAGKETQYF; CDR3nt: TGTGCCAGCAGCCCACTGATGGGACTAGCGGGAAAAGAGACCCAGTACTTC
d_gene: .; abundance: many; v_gene: TRBV7-9; j_gene: TRBJ1-2; CDR3aa: CASSLQGGGGYTF; CDR3nt: TGTGCCAGCAGCTTACAGGGCGGGGGTGGCTACACCTTC
d_gene: .; abundance: many; v_gene: TRBV7-2; j_gene: TRBJ2-1; CDR3aa: CASSLVSGGYNEQFF; CDR3nt: TGTGCCAGCAGCTTAGTCTCTGGGGGATACAATGAGCAGTTCTTC